Sequencing of this T cell receptor beta chain was carried out in a study of CD8+ T cells in alopecia areata. Extraction of RNA preceded its reverse transcription into cDNA, which served as the sequencing template. Assay used: immunoSEQ multiplex PCR; TCRdb lists only in-frame clones, some missing. The sample shows over 150,000 clones, more than 60% of them seen only once. Germline V lookup: CDR1 SGHRS, CDR2 YFSETQ. The ends lost 3 bases at V and 1 base at J; junction bases unmatched: 2. CDR3 length equals 14 residues. The rearrangement joins TRBV5-1 to TRBJ1-1, with TRBD1 matching over 8 bases. Material: CD4+ T cells sorted from blood, obtained at week 0. This sequence was found in a human donor with alopecia areata. The CDR3 region is CASSYGQGNTEAFF. The CDR3 bases are TGCGCCAGCAGCTACGGACAGGGGAACACTGAAGCTTTCTTT.